The TCR beta chain under discussion was sequenced for a study of T cells in Graves' hyperthyroidism and ophthalmopathy. Study overall: Before treatment of any kind, peripheral blood was taken at initial diagnosis. Study-wide points: Also found in blood were most expanded thyroid clonotypes above 0.001. The model foresaw ophthalmopathy a median roughly 6 months prior to onset.

The investigators amplified TCR beta CDR3 regions from RNA transcripts. First-round RT-PCR of the TCR CDR3 relied on the HTBI primer set. TCRdb reanalysed the multiplex PCR reads using MiXCR and keeps one entry per CDR3 protein. The repertoire holds some 550,000 distinct CDR3 sequences, with 15% to 20% as singletons. The sample holds many counts of this clonotype. Its antigen is unidentified. A read error may produce the germline difference seen at one junction end. This CDR3 spans 14 amino acids. The V gene's germline CDR1 is MNHNS and CDR2 SASEGT. Using more than 7.5 ml of fresh peripheral blood, PBMCs were prepared.

V and J are TRBV6-1 and TRBJ1-5; the D is unclear. This clonotype was sampled from a woman between 40 and 55 years old with Graves' ophthalmopathy. Sequencing was performed on blood. The CDR3 bases are TGTGCCAGCAGTTCGGACGGAAGCATTCAGCCCCAGCATTTT. Its protein is CASSSDGSIQPQHF.